The following is a T cell receptor (beta chain) sequence with its context. This CDR3 has 11 residues. CDR1 is LGHNT and CDR2 is FRNRAP in the germline V gene. Trimming stripped 2 bases from V and 14 bases from J, with 12 bases between. This record comes from a study of blood T cell repertoires in COVID-19. Study as a whole: Spain, Italy and the United States supplied samples that represented acute and convalescent COVID-19.

Each participant's cohort was designated according to participant-reported clinical history. Assay used: immunoSEQ multiplex PCR; TCRdb lists only in-frame clones, some missing. This table has roughly 200,000 clones, over 80% appearing once. The source material was PBMCs or T cells enriched from blood (not recorded which). This chain joins TRBV12-5 and TRBJ1-2; no clear D. The clonotype originates from a woman in her twenties or thirties who had been exposed to COVID-19. The CDR3 DNA sequence: TGTGCTAGTGGTTTGACGGCCCCGGGAACCTTC. This sequence encodes CASGLTAPGTF.